One and the same sample provided the 2 T cell receptor beta chains below, sequenced in a study of tumor-infiltrating lymphocytes in oesophageal squamous cell carcinoma. One entry per CDR3 protein, called by TCRdb with MiXCR from the PCR reads. The profile shows roughly 14,000 distinct CDR3 sequences, approximately 48% of them singletons. The sample consisted of blood. The receptors originated from a male donor with esophageal squamous cell carcinoma.

With respect to this clonotype: The junction departs from the called germline gene at one end, perhaps through a read error. The chain joins TRBV2 to TRBJ1-1; D is perhaps TRBD1 (6 bases). CDR3 length: 13 amino acids. The germline CDR1 and CDR2 sequences are SNHLY and FYNNEI. Written as DNA, the CDR3 is TGTGCCAGCAGAGGACAGCAGAACTCTGAAGCTTTCTTT. This gives the protein CASRGQQNSEAFF.

This sequence joins TRBV7-9 and TRBJ2-1; no clear D gene. The V end was cut by 2 bases, the J end by 4 bases, with 3 bases between. The CDR3 has 12 amino acids. Per germline, CDR1 SEHNR and CDR2 FQNEAQ (reference sequence). This chain's CDR3 is CASSLLYNEQFF. The CDR3 DNA reads as TGTGCCAGCAGCTTATTATACAATGAGCAGTTCTTC. Based on the CDR3 plus reference TRBV7-9 and TRBJ2-1, the full variable domain is DTGVSQNPRHKITKRGQNVTFRCDPISEHNRLYWYRQTLGQGPEFLTYFQNEAQLEKSRLLSDRFSAERPKGSFSTLEIQRTEQGDSAMYLCASSLLYNEQFFGPGTRLTVL.